The next 28 T cell receptor beta chains were all read from a single sample in a study of blood T cell repertoires in COVID-19. TCRdb keeps only in-frame clones here, not all; method: immunoSEQ multiplex PCR. Of under 300,000 clones listed, approximately 87% are singletons. Material for sequencing was peripheral blood. The receptors here all came from a man aged 55 to 70 with acute or convalescent COVID-19.

The V gene is TRBV30, the J gene TRBJ2-7; 8 bases line up with TRBD2. The CDR3 covers 14 residues. Per the germline V gene, CDR1 is GTSNPN and CDR2 is SVGIG (reference sequence). V was pared by 0 bases and J by 3 bases, with 4 bases of the junction left unmatched. CDR3 sequence reads: CAWSVGLAGYEQYF. For the CDR3, the DNA is TGTGCCTGGAGTGTAGGGCTAGCGGGCTACGAGCAGTACTTC.

CDR3 protein: CASSISPTGDVSGANVLTF. In nucleotides, the CDR3 is TGTGCCAGTAGTATCTCCCCGACAGGGGATGTCTCTGGGGCCAACGTCCTGACTTTC. The chain carries TRBV19 and TRBJ2-6; 8 bases match TRBD1. The germline V gene has CDR1 LNHDA and CDR2 SQIVND (reference sequence). CDR3 size: 19 residues. Trimming took 3 bases from V and 0 from J; bases not matched to a gene: 10.

The chain joins TRBV6-2 or TRBV6-3 to TRBJ2-1; 11 nucleotides line up with TRBD2. CDR3 length: 15 amino acids. J was trimmed by 8 bases and V by 2 bases; bases with no gene match: 5. In germline, CDR1 is MNHEY, CDR2 SVGEGT. The CDR3: CASSYGASGRHEQFF. CDR3 bases: TGTGCCAGCAGTTACGGGGCTAGCGGGAGGCATGAGCAGTTCTTC.

The rearrangement links TRBV3-1 (or the pseudogene TRBV3-2) to TRBJ1-1; 7 bases are shared with TRBD1. The CDR3 is made up of 15 amino acids. V shed 1 base, J shed 1 base, and the junction held 3 bases outside the gene matches. Germline CDR1 LGHDT, CDR2 YNNKEL (reference sequence). CDR3 sequence (DNA): TGTGCCAGCAGCCAAGGCGACAGGGCGAACACTGAAGCTTTCTTT. Protein: CASSQGDRANTEAFF.

The V and J genes are TRBV6-1 and TRBJ1-1, with D possibly being TRBD1 (6 bases). This CDR3 comprises 13 residues. Trimming cost V 6 bases and J 8 bases, with 16 bases left between them. Germline V gene data show CDR1 as MNHNS and CDR2 as SASEGT. The CDR3 spells CASSETGNSEAFF. DNA of the CDR3: TGTGCCAGCAGCGAAACAGGGAATTCGGAAGCTTTCTTT.

V and J are TRBV6-2 or TRBV6-3 and TRBJ2-7, with 7 bases identical to TRBD1. This CDR3 is built from 14 residues. Trimming removed 0 bases from V and 2 bases from J; junction bases left unmatched: 1. Germline CDR1 MNHEY, CDR2 SVGEGT. CDR3 DNA: TGTGCCAGCAGTTACTCCCAGGGGGCCTACGAGCAGTACTTC. As protein: CASSYSQGAYEQYF.

This clone was observed a handful of times. The V gene is TRBV5-1, the J gene TRBJ2-7; D may be TRBD1 (6 bases). V was shortened by 0 bases and J by 4 bases, with 11 bases between the two germline ends. This CDR3 region has 14 residues. CDR1 SGHRS and CDR2 YFSETQ come from the germline V gene. The CDR3 sequence: CASSLGQGKYEQYF. The CDR3 DNA reads as TGCGCCAGCAGCTTGGGGCAGGGGAAGTACGAGCAGTACTTC. The full variable domain, with the rest looked up from reference TRBV5-1 and TRBJ2-7, is KAGVTQTPRYLIKTRGQQVTLSCSPISGHRSVSWYQQTPGQGLQFLFEYFSETQRNKGNFPGRFSGRQFSNSRSEMNVSTLELGDSALYLCASSLGQGKYEQYFGPGTRLTVT.

The J gene is TRBJ2-1, the V gene TRBV4-2, with 9 nucleotides matching TRBD2. Germline-derived CDR1 and CDR2 are LGHNA and YNFKEQ. Trimming removed 0 bases from V and 8 bases from J; junction bases left unmatched: 11. The CDR3 runs 17 residues. The CDR3 bases are TGTGCCAGCAGCCAAGATCTTTTACTAGCGGGTTCCCATGAGCAGTTCTTC. Protein sequence: CASSQDLLLAGSHEQFF.

The chain joins TRBV27 to TRBJ2-3; TRBD2 agrees at 10 bases. The CDR3 is 16 amino acids. Germline CDR1 is MNHEY and CDR2 is SMNVEV (reference sequence). J lost 0 bases, V lost 8 bases, and 8 bases had no gene match. The CDR3 loop is CASLPGLAPSTDTQYF. The CDR3 DNA follows: TGTGCCAGCCTTCCGGGACTAGCGCCTAGCACAGATACGCAGTATTTT.

The chain combines TRBV5-8 with TRBJ2-5; maybe TRBD2 (6 bases). Germline CDR1 is SGHTS and CDR2 is YDEGEE. This CDR3 region has 16 residues. V dropped 4 bases and J dropped 4 bases, with 20 bases sitting between them. The CDR3 nucleotides are TGTGCCAGCAGCCAACCCGCCTCGGGAGTACGAGAGACCCAGTACTTC. Translating it yields CASSQPASGVRETQYF.

V gene TRBV28 combines with J gene TRBJ1-5; 12 bases align to TRBD1. Germline CDR1 and CDR2: MDHEN and SYDVKM. The CDR3 is made up of 15 amino acids. J gave up 11 bases and V 6 bases, and 11 bases lay outside the gene matches. CDR3 region: CASSPGTGGSWAQHF. In nucleotides, the CDR3 is TGTGCCAGCAGCCCAGGGACAGGGGGCTCGTGGGCCCAGCATTTT.

Only a few counts were recorded for this clone. This chain uses TRBV20-1 with TRBJ2-7, with 10 bases identical to TRBD2. Germline V gene data show CDR1 as DFQATT and CDR2 as SNEGSKA (reference sequence). J lost 5 bases, V lost 3 bases, and 7 bases had no gene match. The length of the CDR3 is 14 residues. CDR3 DNA: TGCAGTGCTAGTCCCACTAGCGGGAAGGACGAGCAGTACTTC. This translates into CSASPTSGKDEQYF.

The rearrangement links TRBV19 to TRBJ1-4, with D hard to call. The CDR3 totals 13 residues. Germline V gives CDR1 LNHDA, CDR2 SQIVND (reference sequence). V was shortened by 3 bases and J by 8 bases, with 10 bases between the two germline ends. CDR3 loop: CASSIVYLEKLFF. In DNA, the CDR3 is TGTGCCAGTAGTATTGTGTATTTAGAAAAACTGTTTTTT.

The chain uses TRBV5-1 and TRBJ2-2, with 7 bases aligning to TRBD1. The germline gives CDR1 SGHRS, CDR2 YFSETQ. Germline trimming cut 3 bases from V and 3 bases from J; bases unmatched to any gene: 5. The CDR3 has 15 amino acids. The CDR3 DNA is TGCGCCAGCAGCTCGACAGGGCCCGACACCGGGGAGCTGTTTTTT. Translation gives CASSSTGPDTGELFF.

The V and J genes are TRBV5-4 and TRBJ2-5, with D maybe TRBD1 (5 bases). Looked up from germline, CDR1 is SGHNT and CDR2 is YYREEE (reference sequence). V shed 4 bases and J shed 0 bases, with 13 bases lying between them. The CDR3 extends over 15 amino acids. CDR3 residues: CASSPGAGNQETQYF. CDR3 coding DNA: TGTGCCAGCAGCCCTGGTGCAGGGAACCAAGAGACCCAGTACTTC.

The table lists this clone with a count of one. This chain uses TRBV9 with TRBJ1-1; D not certain. This CDR3 contains 13 residues. The V gene's germline CDR1 is SGDLS and CDR2 YYNGEE. Trimming took 4 bases from V and 2 from J, leaving 9 bases between them. CDR3 sequence: CASSSTQNTEAFF. Here the CDR3 DNA reads TGTGCCAGCAGCTCAACACAAAACACTGAAGCTTTCTTT.

V and J are TRBV30 and TRBJ2-2; TRBD1 aligns across 10 bases. The CDR3 sequence is 15 residues long. Germline lookup yields CDR1 GTSNPN and CDR2 SVGIG (reference sequence). Trimming removed 8 bases from V and 5 bases from J; junction bases left unmatched: 11. CDR3 sequence reads: CAVSWDRGGTGELFF. The CDR3 DNA reads as TGTGCCGTATCCTGGGACAGGGGAGGTACCGGGGAGCTGTTTTTT.

The chain links TRBV9 to TRBJ1-1, with D tentatively TRBD1 (6 bases). The length of the CDR3 is 13 residues. The germline CDR1 and CDR2 sequences are SGDLS and YYNGEE. V lost 2 bases and J 3 bases, leaving 8 bases between the germline ends. The CDR3 nucleotides are TGTGCCAGCAGCGTCCACAGGGACACTGAAGCTTTCTTT. It translates to CASSVHRDTEAFF.

This chain uses TRBV7-3 with TRBJ2-5, with 15 nucleotides matching TRBD2. The CDR3 has 18 residues. Germline CDR1 SGHTA, CDR2 FQGTGA. V was clipped by 5 bases and J by 1 base; unmatched bases: 8. In DNA, the CDR3 is TGTGCCAGCAGCCCGGGGACTAGCGGGAGGCGGGGCCAAGAGACCCAGTACTTC. It specifies CASSPGTSGRRGQETQYF.

V usage is TRBV5-1 and J usage is TRBJ1-1; 9 bases are shared with TRBD1. V lost 3 bases, J lost 0 bases, and 9 bases stayed unmatched. The CDR3 runs 17 residues. Germline CDR1 and CDR2: SGHRS and YFSETQ. CDR3 amino acids: CASSSRTGANMNTEAFF. CDR3 in DNA: TGCGCCAGCAGCTCTAGGACAGGGGCGAACATGAACACTGAAGCTTTCTTT.

V usage is TRBV28 and J usage is TRBJ2-1, with D perhaps matching TRBD1 (6 bases). The V and J ends lost 4 bases and 10 bases respectively, with 17 bases between them. The CDR3 is 14 residues long. Germline V lookup: CDR1 MDHEN, CDR2 SYDVKM. The CDR3 DNA sequence: TGTGCCAGCAGTTCCTCAGGACAGCTACCCGAGCAGTTCTTC. It yields the protein CASSSSGQLPEQFF. Supplemented by reference TRBV28 and TRBJ2-1, the full variable domain reads DVKVTQSSRYLVKRTGEKVFLECVQDMDHENMFWYRQDPGLGLRLIYFSYDVKMKEKGDIPEGYSVSREKKERFSLILESASTNQTSMYLCASSSSGQLPEQFFGPGTRLTVL.

This clone was seen many times. The chain uses TRBV27 and TRBJ2-7, with 12 bases aligning to TRBD1. J lost 6 bases, V lost 0 bases, and 6 bases had no gene match. CDR3 length: 16 residues. The V gene's germline CDR1 is MNHEY and CDR2 SMNVEV (reference sequence). CDR3 in amino acids: CASSLSRGQGAIEQYF. The CDR3 coding sequence is TGTGCCAGCAGTTTATCCCGGGGACAGGGGGCCATCGAGCAGTACTTC.

CDR3 nucleotide sequence: TGTGCCAGCACCAGGGAGGGAGCCTCGACCGGGGAGCTGTTTTTT. The encoded protein is CASTREGASTGELFF. V and J are TRBV7-3 and TRBJ2-2; 7 bases fit TRBD2. CDR1 is SGHTA, CDR2 FQGTGA, per germline. This CDR3 has 15 amino acids. V was pared by 7 bases and J by 5 bases, with 10 bases of the junction left unmatched.

The chain carries TRBV5-1 and TRBJ2-7, with a tentative D call TRBD1 (6 bases). The CDR3 length is 12 residues. CDR1 is SGHRS, CDR2 YFSETQ, per germline. V lost 5 bases, J lost 6 bases, and 12 bases lay in between. This chain's CDR3 is CASRQTGSEQYF. The CDR3 nucleotides read TGCGCCAGCAGGCAAACAGGGTCCGAGCAGTACTTC.

The gene calls are TRBV28 and TRBJ2-3; D unresolved. The V and J ends lost 2 bases and 3 bases respectively, with 9 bases between them. The CDR3 contains 14 residues. CDR1 and CDR2 from the germline V gene are MDHEN and SYDVKM. The CDR3 DNA reads as TGTGCCAGCAGTTTAGAGCGACGGACAGATACGCAGTATTTT. Encoded protein: CASSLERRTDTQYF.

The chain recombines TRBV28 with TRBJ1-2, with D tentatively TRBD1 (6 bases). This CDR3 has 14 residues. V lost 5 bases to trimming and J lost 3 bases, with 13 bases between them. Germline loops: CDR1 MDHEN, CDR2 SYDVKM. For the CDR3, the DNA is TGTGCCAGCAGTCTAGGACAGTTTCACTATGGCTACACCTTC. Residues: CASSLGQFHYGYTF.

This clone has only one observation. The genes are TRBV9 and TRBJ1-2; 7 nucleotides agree with TRBD1. Trimming took 3 bases from V and 1 from J; bases not matched to a gene: 3. This CDR3 comprises 14 residues. Germline CDR1 SGDLS, CDR2 YYNGEE. The CDR3 sequence is CASSARQGNYGYTF. CDR3 DNA sequence: TGTGCCAGCAGCGCAAGACAGGGTAACTATGGCTACACCTTC. Full variable domain (rest looked up from reference TRBV9 and TRBJ1-2): DSGVTQTPKHLITATGQRVTLRCSPRSGDLSVYWYQQSLDQGLQFLIQYYNGEERAKGNILERFSAQQFPDLHSELNLSSLELGDSALYFCASSARQGNYGYTFGSGTRLTVV.

The chain combines TRBV6-5 with TRBJ2-7; 10 nucleotides agree with TRBD2. CDR3 size: 15 residues. V lost 6 bases, J lost 2 bases, and 7 bases stayed unmatched. Germline values: CDR1 MNHEY, CDR2 SVGAGI. The CDR3 here is CASRLSGRAAYEQYF. The CDR3 coding sequence is TGTGCCAGCAGACTGAGCGGGAGGGCAGCCTACGAGCAGTACTTC.